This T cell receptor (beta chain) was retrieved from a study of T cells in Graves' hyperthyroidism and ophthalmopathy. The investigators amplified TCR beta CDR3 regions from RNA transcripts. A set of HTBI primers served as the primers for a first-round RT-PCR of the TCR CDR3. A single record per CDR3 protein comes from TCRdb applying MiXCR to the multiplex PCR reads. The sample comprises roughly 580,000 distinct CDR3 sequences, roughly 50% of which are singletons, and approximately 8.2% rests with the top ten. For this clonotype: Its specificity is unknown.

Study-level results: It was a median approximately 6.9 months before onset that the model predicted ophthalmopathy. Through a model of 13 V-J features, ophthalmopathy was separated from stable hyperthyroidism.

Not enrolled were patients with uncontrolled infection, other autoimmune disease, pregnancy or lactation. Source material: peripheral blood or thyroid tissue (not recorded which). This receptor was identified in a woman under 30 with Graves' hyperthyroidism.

CDR3 loop: CASSEESGRTYEQYF. The CDR3 DNA sequence: TGTGCCAGCAGTGAAGAAAGCGGGAGGACCTACGAGCAGTACTTC. The genes are TRBV6-5 and TRBJ2-7; 9 bases are shared with TRBD2. Germline CDR1 MNHEY, CDR2 SVGAGI. The CDR3 length is 15 residues. The V segment lost 5 bases and the J segment 2 bases; nucleotides outside the gene matches: 7.